This T cell receptor (beta chain) was recorded in a study of blood T cell repertoires in COVID-19. For the study at large: Italy, Spain and the United States were the sources of the convalescent and acute COVID-19 samples.

The V and J ends lost 2 bases and 2 bases respectively, with 12 bases between them. CDR1 is ENHRY and CDR2 is SYGVKD in the germline V gene. The CDR3 totals 15 residues. In the original analysis: Researchers report that nucleated cell counts were estimated from reference gene primer amplification. TCRdb keeps only in-frame clones here, not all; method: immunoSEQ multiplex PCR. From that table come the V and J calls and clone size; the DNA was used to work out D and trimming. Of hundreds of thousands of clones listed, about 91% are singletons. The chain joins TRBV10-3 to TRBJ1-2; perhaps TRBD1 as D (5 bases). This receptor was identified in a man aged 80 or over with acute or convalescent COVID-19. Sequenced: peripheral blood. The CDR3 sequence: CAISEPKRGNYGYTF. The DNA for the CDR3 is TGTGCCATCAGTGAGCCGAAGCGGGGGAACTATGGCTACACCTTC.